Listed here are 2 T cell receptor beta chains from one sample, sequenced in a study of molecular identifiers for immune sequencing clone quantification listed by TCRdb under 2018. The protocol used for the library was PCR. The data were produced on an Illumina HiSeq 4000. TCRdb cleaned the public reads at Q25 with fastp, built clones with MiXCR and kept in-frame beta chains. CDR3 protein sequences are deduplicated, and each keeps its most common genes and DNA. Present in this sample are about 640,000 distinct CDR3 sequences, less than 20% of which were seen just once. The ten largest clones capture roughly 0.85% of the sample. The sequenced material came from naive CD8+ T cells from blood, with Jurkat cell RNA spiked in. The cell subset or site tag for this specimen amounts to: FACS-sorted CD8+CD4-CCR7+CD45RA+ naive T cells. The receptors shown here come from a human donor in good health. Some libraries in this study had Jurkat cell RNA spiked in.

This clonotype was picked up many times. This chain's CDR3 is CSVAASGDYEQYF. CDR3 coding DNA: TGCAGCGTTGCCGCCAGCGGAGACTACGAGCAGTACTTC. The genes are TRBV29-1 and TRBJ2-7; D is possibly TRBD2 (5 bases). The V gene's germline CDR1 is SQVTM and CDR2 ANQGSEA. The CDR3 consists of 13 residues. The germline V and J ends were trimmed by 4 bases and 3 bases, with 13 bases remaining between them.

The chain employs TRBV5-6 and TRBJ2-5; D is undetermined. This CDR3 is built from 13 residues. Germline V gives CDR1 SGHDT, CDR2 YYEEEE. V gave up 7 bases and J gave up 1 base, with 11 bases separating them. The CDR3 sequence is CASEPSPQETQYF. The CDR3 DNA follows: TGTGCCAGCGAACCCAGCCCCCAAGAGACCCAGTACTTC.